The next 26 T cell receptor beta chains were all read from a single sample in a study of technical replicates of blood from a handful of donors. Some clones are missing from TCRdb's copy, which holds only in-frame ones; the method was immunoSEQ multiplex PCR. The sample carries 85,000 to 100,000 clones, almost 96% recorded once. The sequencing input was T cells isolated from PBMCs. The receptors originated from a human donor in good health.

This chain links TRBV27 with TRBJ1-3; 8 bases are shared with TRBD1. Trimming cost V 4 bases and J 2 bases; bases outside gene matches: 1. The CDR3 spans 14 residues. Germline V gene lookup returns CDR1 MNHEY and CDR2 SMNVEV (reference sequence). CDR3 in amino acids: CASSSTGAGNTIYF. Here the CDR3 DNA reads TGTGCCAGCAGTTCGACAGGGGCTGGAAACACCATATATTTT.

DNA for the CDR3: TGTGCCAGCAGCTTGGGGATCAGGGGGCTAGGCACTGAAGCTTTCTTT. Its protein product is CASSLGIRGLGTEAFF. The rearrangement links TRBV5-6 to TRBJ1-1; TRBD1 aligns across 8 bases. Germline values: CDR1 SGHDT, CDR2 YYEEEE. V shed 0 bases, J shed 4 bases, and the junction held 8 bases outside the gene matches. This CDR3 spans 16 amino acids. Drawing the rest from reference TRBV5-6 and TRBJ1-1, the complete variable domain is DAGVTQSPTHLIKTRGQQVTLRCSPKSGHDTVSWYQQALGQGPQFIFQYYEEEERQRGNFPDRFSGHQFPNYSSELNVNALLLGDSALYLCASSLGIRGLGTEAFFGQGTRLTVV.

J is TRBJ2-7 and V is TRBV9; 13 bases map to TRBD2. From germline, CDR1 is SGDLS and CDR2 YYNGEE. This CDR3 region has 17 residues. J gave up 4 bases and V 4 bases, and 11 bases lay outside the gene matches. Here the CDR3 DNA reads TGTGCCAGCAGCCCACGGACTAGCGGGAGAGCTCTTTACGAGCAGTACTTC. The encoded protein is CASSPRTSGRALYEQYF.

J is TRBJ2-5 and V is TRBV6-5; 7 positions agree with TRBD2. After removal of 11 bases from V and 9 bases from J, the junction contained 9 bases not matched to a gene. Germline CDR1 reads MNHEY; CDR2 reads SVGAGI. CDR3 length: 11 residues. The CDR3 loop is CAGGSGVSQYF. CDR3 nucleotides: TGTGCCGGAGGGAGCGGGGTGTCCCAGTACTTC.

The chain is built from TRBV6-5 and TRBJ1-5; D not resolved. V was shortened by 2 bases and J by 7 bases, with 9 bases between the two germline ends. The germline gives CDR1 MNHEY, CDR2 SVGAGI. The CDR3 is made up of 13 amino acids. DNA of the CDR3: TGTGCCAGCAGTTACAAAGGAGGGCAGCCCCAGCATTTT. This gives the protein CASSYKGGQPQHF.

The chain is built from TRBV19 and TRBJ1-2, with 7 bases matching TRBD1. Germline-derived CDR1 and CDR2 are LNHDA and SQIVND (reference sequence). Trimming took 1 base from V and 2 from J; bases not matched to a gene: 1. The CDR3 extends over 14 amino acids. CDR3 nucleotide sequence: TGTGCCAGTAGTATAGTGACAGGGAACTATGGCTACACCTTC. Encoded protein: CASSIVTGNYGYTF.

The rearrangement uses TRBV6-5 and TRBJ2-3, with a possible D match to TRBD2 (7 bases). The CDR3 is made up of 16 amino acids. V dropped 4 bases and J dropped 3 bases, with 17 bases sitting between them. Germline V gene data show CDR1 as MNHEY and CDR2 as SVGAGI. CDR3 sequence (DNA): TGTGCCAGCAGTTTCAAGGGAGGGGGGGGAACAGATACGCAGTATTTT. It yields the protein CASSFKGGGGTDTQYF.

This chain joins TRBV6-5 and TRBJ2-7, with 7 bases fitting TRBD2. Losses at the gene ends were 0 bases for V and 5 bases for J; bases not matched to a gene: 7. From germline, CDR1 is MNHEY and CDR2 SVGAGI. The length of the CDR3 is 15 residues. CDR3 loop: CASSYSPSGVHEQYF. CDR3 DNA: TGTGCCAGCAGTTACTCGCCTAGCGGTGTCCACGAGCAGTACTTC.

This sequence joins TRBV11-2 and TRBJ2-6; D gene ambiguous. CDR3 size: 12 residues. Trimming pared 5 bases from V and 4 bases from J, leaving 3 bases between. Germline V lookup: CDR1 SGHAT, CDR2 FQNNGV. This chain's CDR3 is CASSGGANVLTF. For the CDR3, the DNA is TGTGCCAGCAGCGGCGGGGCCAACGTCCTGACTTTC.

This sequence joins TRBV6-5 and TRBJ1-2; TRBD1 matches at 8 bases. This CDR3 is built from 13 residues. Germline assignment: CDR1 MNHEY and CDR2 SVGAGI. The trim removed 6 bases at V and 8 bases at J, leaving 8 bases unmatched. The CDR3 DNA reads as TGTGCCAGCAGACCCCAGGGGGCAGGAGGCTACACCTTC. It encodes CASRPQGAGGYTF.

This clone was counted a single time. The chain employs TRBV7-8 and TRBJ2-1; TRBD2 agrees at 10 bases. The V segment lost 1 base and the J segment 0 bases; nucleotides outside the gene matches: 6. Germline CDR1 reads SGHVS; CDR2 reads FQNEAQ. The CDR3 has 18 amino acids. CDR3 sequence reads: CASSLDGTSANSYNEQFF. DNA of the CDR3: TGTGCCAGCAGCTTAGACGGGACTAGCGCTAACTCCTACAATGAGCAGTTCTTC.

This clone showed up just once. This chain uses TRBV5-4 with TRBJ1-5; D is uncertain. The CDR3 is 15 amino acids. Deletions cut 2 bases from V and 2 bases from J, with 11 bases between. Germline V gene sequence: CDR1 SGHNT, CDR2 YYREEE (reference sequence). The CDR3, as DNA: TGTGCCAGCAGCTTATACGGGAGGGGCAATCAGCCCCAGCATTTT. Protein product: CASSLYGRGNQPQHF.

This clone was counted once. The chain combines TRBV6-1 with TRBJ1-1; no definite D call. This CDR3 has 11 residues. V lost 4 bases and J 4 bases, leaving 4 bases between the germline ends. Germline lookup yields CDR1 MNHNS and CDR2 SASEGT. This chain's CDR3 is CASSVGTEAFF. In nucleotides, the CDR3 is TGTGCCAGCAGTGTCGGCACTGAAGCTTTCTTT.

This clone showed up just once. This chain's CDR3 is CASSWHRGNTGELFF. The DNA of the CDR3 is TGTGCCAGCAGCTGGCACAGGGGGAACACCGGGGAGCTGTTTTTT. The rearrangement uses TRBV7-6 and TRBJ2-2, with 7 positions matching TRBD1. Germline V gene sequence: CDR1 SGHVS, CDR2 FNYEAQ. This CDR3 spans 15 amino acids. J gave up 1 base and V 4 bases, and 3 bases lay outside the gene matches.

V usage is TRBV27 and J usage is TRBJ2-7, with 8 bases fitting TRBD1. Trimming removed 4 bases from V and 3 bases from J; junction bases left unmatched: 5. CDR1 is MNHEY, CDR2 SMNVEV, per germline (reference sequence). The CDR3 has 14 residues. Written as DNA, the CDR3 is TGTGCCAGCAGTTCTCAGGGGGCACGCTACGAGCAGTACTTC. As protein: CASSSQGARYEQYF.

The genes are TRBV27 and TRBJ2-3; a possible D gene is TRBD2 (5 bases). The CDR3 is made up of 16 amino acids. V shed 7 bases and J shed 3 bases, with 20 bases lying between them. CDR1 MNHEY and CDR2 SMNVEV come from the germline V gene (reference sequence). As DNA, the CDR3 is TGTGCCAGCAAGTCCCTGACTAACTCGCGGACAGATACGCAGTATTTT. It encodes CASKSLTNSRTDTQYF.

V and J are TRBV7-5 and TRBJ1-5. TRBV7-5 is a pseudogene. The CDR3 is 15 amino acids. In nucleotides, the CDR3 is TGTGTCAGAAGCTTGGGGGGGACACGACATCGGCCCCAGCATTTT. Translating it yields CVRSLGGTRHRPQHF.

The rearrangement links TRBV28 to TRBJ1-3; 7 bases align to TRBD1. This CDR3 spans 14 amino acids. Trimming cost V 3 bases and J 4 bases; bases outside gene matches: 3. Germline-derived CDR1 and CDR2 are MDHEN and SYDVKM. Written as DNA, the CDR3 is TGTGCCAGCAGTTTCGGGACAGAGGGAAACACCATATATTTT. Amino acid sequence: CASSFGTEGNTIYF.

The chain has TRBV5-1 and TRBJ1-6, with 9 nucleotides matching TRBD1. CDR1 is SGHRS, CDR2 YFSETQ, per germline. V was pared by 4 bases and J by 7 bases, with 9 bases of the junction left unmatched. The CDR3 runs to 16 residues. Here the CDR3 DNA reads TGCGCCAGCAGCGTATCGATCGACAGGGGGAATTCACCCCTCCACTTT. Protein product: CASSVSIDRGNSPLHF.

The V gene is TRBV28, the J gene TRBJ1-2; D call uncertain. Trimming removed 8 bases at V and 8 bases at J, with 24 bases between. CDR3 length: 15 residues. Germline CDR1 reads MDHEN; CDR2 reads SYDVKM. CDR3: CASSGAIPAARGYTF. CDR3 in DNA: TGTGCCAGCTCGGGTGCTATTCCCGCTGCGAGGGGCTACACCTTC.

This sequence joins TRBV5-5 and TRBJ1-5; D not certain. This CDR3 has 15 residues. Trimming left V 3 bases short and J 0 bases short, with 10 bases between. Germline-derived CDR1 and CDR2 are SGHKS and YYEKEE (reference sequence). The CDR3 region is CASSSYEYSNQPQHF. In DNA form, the CDR3 reads TGTGCCAGCAGCTCCTACGAGTATAGCAATCAGCCCCAGCATTTT.

The V and J genes are TRBV5-6 and TRBJ2-7; D not resolved. The germline V gene encodes CDR1 SGHDT and CDR2 YYEEEE. This CDR3 has 14 residues. The V end was cut by 2 bases, the J end by 1 base, with 10 bases between. The CDR3 sequence is CASSFEARSYEQYF. The CDR3 nucleotides read TGTGCCAGCAGCTTCGAAGCCCGATCCTACGAGCAGTACTTC.

This clone was picked up a small number of times. The CDR3, as DNA: TGCAGCGCCGACAGAGGCTATGGCTACACCTTC. This translates into CSADRGYGYTF. The chain joins TRBV29-1 to TRBJ1-2, with D possibly being TRBD1 (5 bases). Looked up from germline, CDR1 is SQVTM and CDR2 is ANQGSEA. The V end was cut by 7 bases, the J end by 4 bases, with 10 bases between. The CDR3 totals 11 residues.

The V and J genes are TRBV6-5 and TRBJ2-5; D uncertain. Between the trimmed V and J ends, which lost 8 bases and 5 bases, there was a span of 9 bases. This CDR3 contains 11 residues. CDR1 and CDR2 from the germline V gene are MNHEY and SVGAGI. The CDR3 region is CASQAFETQYF. DNA of the CDR3: TGTGCCAGCCAGGCGTTTGAGACCCAGTACTTC.

The chain combines TRBV2 with TRBJ2-2; 7 bases fit TRBD2. This CDR3 comprises 14 residues. V trimming: 5 bases; J trimming: 4 bases; junction bases outside the gene matches: 4. CDR1 is SNHLY, CDR2 FYNNEI, per germline. CDR3 nucleotide sequence: TGTGCCAGCAGTCCCCGGACTAGCACCGGGGAGCTGTTTTTT. This encodes CASSPRTSTGELFF.

This clone appeared a single time. The gene calls are TRBV6-5 and TRBJ1-2; a possible D gene is TRBD1 (6 bases). Germline-derived CDR1 and CDR2 are MNHEY and SVGAGI. This CDR3 region has 14 residues. Trimming pared 6 bases from V and 8 bases from J, leaving 19 bases between. CDR3 nucleotide sequence: TGTGCCAGCAGCGCACAGGGTAAAGGGGGAGGCTACACCTTC. It yields the protein CASSAQGKGGGYTF.